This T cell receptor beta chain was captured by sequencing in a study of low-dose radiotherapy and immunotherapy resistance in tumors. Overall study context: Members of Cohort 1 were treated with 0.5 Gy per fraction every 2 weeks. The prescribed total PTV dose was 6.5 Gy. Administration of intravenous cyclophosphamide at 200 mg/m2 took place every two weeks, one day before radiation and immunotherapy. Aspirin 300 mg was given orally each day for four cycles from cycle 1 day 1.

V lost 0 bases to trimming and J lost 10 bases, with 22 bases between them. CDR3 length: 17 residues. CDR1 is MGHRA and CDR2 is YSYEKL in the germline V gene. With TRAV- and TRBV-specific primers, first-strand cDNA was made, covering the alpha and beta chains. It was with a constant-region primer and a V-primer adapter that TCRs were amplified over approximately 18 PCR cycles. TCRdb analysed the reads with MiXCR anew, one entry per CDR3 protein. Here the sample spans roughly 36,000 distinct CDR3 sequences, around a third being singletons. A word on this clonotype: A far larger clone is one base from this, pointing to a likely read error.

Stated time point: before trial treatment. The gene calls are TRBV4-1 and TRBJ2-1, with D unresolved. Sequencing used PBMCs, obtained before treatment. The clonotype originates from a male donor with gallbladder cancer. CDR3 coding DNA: TGCGCCAGCAGCCAAGAAGGGTGGCCGGAAATCAGGTACGAGCAGTTCTTC. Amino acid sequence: CASSQEGWPEIRYEQFF.